Following are 13 T cell receptor beta chains from one sample sequenced in a study of glioma-infiltrating T cells. Amplification of TCR alpha and beta CDR3 regions from RNA used iRepertoire nested multiplex PCR. TCRdb processed the multiplex PCR reads anew with MiXCR; each CDR3 protein has one entry. The sample gives around 390,000 distinct CDR3 sequences, roughly two fifths of which show up once; about 11% is in the top ten. Sequencing used glioma tissue, nonneoplastic brain tissue, or PBMCs (not recorded which). The receptor source for this set is a human donor with low-grade glioma or glioblastoma, undergoing nonglioma brain surgery, or in good health (not recorded which).

About this clonotype: A read error may explain this, as a much larger clone is one base away. The chain combines TRBV28 with TRBJ1-1; 7 positions match TRBD1. The CDR3 is 15 amino acids. Trimming took 5 bases from V and 5 from J; bases not matched to a gene: 11. Germline CDR1 reads MDHEN; CDR2 reads SYDVKM. Here the CDR3 DNA reads TGTGCCAGCAGTCCAAGGAGCGGGACAGAGACTGAAGCTTTCTTT. Amino acids: CASSPRSGTETEAFF.

For this clonotype: A read error may account for a junction end that differs from germline. This chain connects TRBV6-5 to TRBJ1-5; D gene ambiguous. Germline V lookup: CDR1 MNHEY, CDR2 SVGAGI. The CDR3 length is 14 residues. CDR3: CASSYLSVNQPQDF. CDR3 nucleotides: TGTGCCAGCAGTTACTTATCAGTGAATCAGCCCCAGGATTTT.

The gene calls are TRBV5-1 and TRBJ2-1; TRBD2 matches 8 bases. Losses at the gene ends were 2 bases for V and 4 bases for J; bases not matched to a gene: 20. Looked up from germline, CDR1 is SGHRS and CDR2 is YFSETQ. This CDR3 comprises 20 residues. The CDR3 sequence: CASSFPRGAVSPWFYNEQFF. The DNA of the CDR3 is TGCGCCAGCAGCTTCCCGCGGGGGGCGGTTTCACCCTGGTTTTACAATGAGCAGTTCTTC.

This clonotype was found once. One base away lies a much larger clone, so this may be a sequencing read error. The V call is TRBV6-2 or TRBV6-3, the J call TRBJ2-1; D may be TRBD2 (6 bases). Trimming pared 5 bases from V and 6 bases from J, leaving 26 bases between. The CDR3 loop spans 18 amino acids. CDR1 MNHEY and CDR2 SVGEGT come from the germline V gene. Here the CDR3 DNA reads TGTGCCAGCAGTCCGCCTCGGGGATTGGTGGGGGGTGGCAATGAGCAGTTCTTC. Translation gives CASSPPRGLVGGGNEQFF.

The V call is TRBV10-3, the J call TRBJ1-4, with D possibly being TRBD1 (6 bases). Deletions cut 10 bases from V and 3 bases from J, with 12 bases between. Germline CDR1 and CDR2: ENHRY and SYGVKD. CDR3 length equals 13 residues. CDR3 sequence (DNA): TGTGCCAGTAACAGGGCTTCTAATGAAAAACTGTTTTTT. It yields the protein CASNRASNEKLFF.

Remarks on this clonotype: One base away lies a much larger clone, so this may be a sequencing read error. This chain connects TRBV27 to TRBJ2-1; possible D gene TRBD2, 6 bases. V gave up 0 bases and J gave up 10 bases, with 13 bases separating them. The CDR3 runs to 14 residues. CDR1 MNHEY and CDR2 SMNVEV come from the germline V gene (reference sequence). The CDR3: CASSLSRDSYEQFF. CDR3 nucleotide sequence: TGTGCCAGCAGTTTATCCAGGGACTCCTACGAGCAGTTCTTC.

This chain uses TRBV11-2 with TRBJ2-7; 9 bases fit TRBD1. The CDR3 has 14 residues. CDR1 and CDR2 (germline): SGHAT, FQNNGV. The ends lost 5 bases at V and 5 bases at J; junction bases unmatched: 7. CDR3 region: CASSTTGGADEQYF. CDR3 sequence (DNA): TGTGCCAGCAGCACCACAGGGGGCGCGGACGAGCAGTACTTC.

This clonotype showed up many times. The J gene is TRBJ2-7, the V gene TRBV7-6, with TRBD1 matching 11 bases. The trim removed 4 bases at V and 2 bases at J, leaving 4 bases unmatched. The CDR3 contains 15 residues. Germline V gene data show CDR1 as SGHVS and CDR2 as FNYEAQ. The CDR3 DNA reads as TGTGCCAGCAGCTCTGGGACAGGGGGGACCTACGAGCAGTACTTC. This encodes CASSSGTGGTYEQYF. Full variable domain (outside the CDR3, taken from reference TRBV7-6 and TRBJ2-7): GAGVSQSPRYKVTKRGQDVALRCDPISGHVSLYWYRQALGQGPEFLTYFNYEAQQDKSGLPNDRFSAERPEGSISTLTIQRTEQRDSAMYRCASSSGTGGTYEQYFGPGTRLTVT.

Details on this clonotype: Being one base from a much bigger clone, this may be a read error. This chain uses TRBV20-1 with TRBJ1-2, with a tentative D call TRBD1 (6 bases). This CDR3 spans 13 amino acids. Germline V CDR1 and CDR2: DFQATT, SNEGSKA (reference sequence). CDR3 sequence (DNA): TGCAATGCAAAACGGACAGAAGGCTATGGCTACACCTTC. This sequence encodes CNAKRTEGYGYTF.

This clonotype was counted between two and nine times. The J gene is TRBJ1-6, the V gene TRBV19; no reliable D call. The CDR3 covers 17 residues. CDR1 LNHDA and CDR2 SQIVND come from the germline V gene (reference sequence). Trimming removed 4 bases at V and 0 bases at J, with 13 bases between. The CDR3 here is CASSTRPEGSYNSPLHF. The CDR3 bases are TGTGCCAGTAGTACCCGACCGGAGGGCTCCTATAATTCACCCCTCCACTTT.

This clonotype was seen more than once but under ten times. This chain links TRBV4-3 with TRBJ2-3; no firm D call. This CDR3 contains 14 residues. The germline V and J ends were trimmed by 0 bases and 2 bases, with 6 bases remaining between them. Germline CDR1 reads LGHNA; CDR2 reads YSLEER. In DNA, the CDR3 is TGCGCCAGCAGCCAAGATCGGCCCACAGATACGCAGTATTTT. Residues: CASSQDRPTDTQYF.

This chain joins TRBV6-1 and TRBJ2-7; 7 nucleotides line up with TRBD1. Germline V gene lookup returns CDR1 MNHNS and CDR2 SASEGT. With 6 bases clipped from V and 2 bases from J, the junction kept 10 bases outside the gene matches. The CDR3 runs to 15 residues. CDR3 coding DNA: TGTGCCAGCAGGGAACTATCGGGACAGACCTACGAGCAGTACTTC. Translation: CASRELSGQTYEQYF.

The chain employs TRBV28 and TRBJ1-4; D gene unclear. V was trimmed by 6 bases and J by 4 bases, leaving 3 bases between them. In germline, CDR1 is MDHEN, CDR2 SYDVKM. The CDR3 is 11 amino acids. The CDR3 sequence: CASSDNEKLFF. The CDR3 nucleotides are TGTGCCAGCAGCGATAATGAAAAACTGTTTTTT. Full variable domain (rest looked up from reference TRBV28 and TRBJ1-4): DVKVTQSSRYLVKRTGEKVFLECVQDMDHENMFWYRQDPGLGLRLIYFSYDVKMKEKGDIPEGYSVSREKKERFSLILESASTNQTSMYLCASSDNEKLFFGSGTQLSVL.